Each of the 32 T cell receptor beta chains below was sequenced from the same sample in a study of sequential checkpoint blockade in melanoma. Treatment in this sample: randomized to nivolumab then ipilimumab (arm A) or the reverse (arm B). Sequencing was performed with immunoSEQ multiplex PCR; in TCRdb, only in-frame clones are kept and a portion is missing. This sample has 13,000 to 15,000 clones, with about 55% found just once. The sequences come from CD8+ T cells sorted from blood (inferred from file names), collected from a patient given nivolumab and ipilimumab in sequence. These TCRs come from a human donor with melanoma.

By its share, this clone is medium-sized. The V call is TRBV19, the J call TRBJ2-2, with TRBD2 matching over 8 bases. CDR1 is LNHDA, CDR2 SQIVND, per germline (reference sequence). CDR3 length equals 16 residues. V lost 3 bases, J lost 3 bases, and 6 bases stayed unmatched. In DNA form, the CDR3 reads TGTGCCAGTAGTATCGGGCTAGCGGGCTACACCGGGGAGCTGTTTTTT. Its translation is CASSIGLAGYTGELFF.

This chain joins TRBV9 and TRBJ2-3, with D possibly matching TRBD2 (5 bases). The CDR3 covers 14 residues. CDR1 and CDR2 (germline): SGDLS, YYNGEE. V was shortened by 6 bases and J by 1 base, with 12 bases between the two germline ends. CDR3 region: CASKELLGTDTQYF. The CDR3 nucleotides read TGTGCCAGCAAGGAACTACTAGGCACAGATACGCAGTATTTT.

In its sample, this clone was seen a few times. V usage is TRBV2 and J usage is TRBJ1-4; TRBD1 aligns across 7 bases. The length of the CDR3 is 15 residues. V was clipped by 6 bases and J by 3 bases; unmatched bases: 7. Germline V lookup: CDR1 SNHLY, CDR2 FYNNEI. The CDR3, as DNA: TGTGCCAGCAGCACGACAGGGTGGGCTAATGAAAAACTGTTTTTT. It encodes CASSTTGWANEKLFF.

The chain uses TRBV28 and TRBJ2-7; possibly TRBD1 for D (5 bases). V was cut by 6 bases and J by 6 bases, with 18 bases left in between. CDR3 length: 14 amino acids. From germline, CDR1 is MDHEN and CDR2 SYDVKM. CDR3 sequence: CASSWSSRGSEQYF. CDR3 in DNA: TGTGCCAGCAGCTGGAGCTCAAGGGGTAGCGAGCAGTACTTC. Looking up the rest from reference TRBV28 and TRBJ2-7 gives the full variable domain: DVKVTQSSRYLVKRTGEKVFLECVQDMDHENMFWYRQDPGLGLRLIYFSYDVKMKEKGDIPEGYSVSREKKERFSLILESASTNQTSMYLCASSWSSRGSEQYFGPGTRLTVT.

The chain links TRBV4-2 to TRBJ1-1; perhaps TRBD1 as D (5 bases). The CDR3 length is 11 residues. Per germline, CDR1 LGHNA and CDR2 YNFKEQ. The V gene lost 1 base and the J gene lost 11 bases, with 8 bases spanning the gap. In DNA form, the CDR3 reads TGTGCCAGCAGCCAAGCGGGGGAGGCTTTCTTT. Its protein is CASSQAGEAFF.

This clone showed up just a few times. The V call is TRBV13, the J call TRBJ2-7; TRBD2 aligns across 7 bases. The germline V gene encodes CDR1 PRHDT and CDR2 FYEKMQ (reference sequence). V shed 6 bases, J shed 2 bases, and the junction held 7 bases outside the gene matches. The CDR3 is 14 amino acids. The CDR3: CASSVLAGPYEQYF. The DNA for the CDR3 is TGTGCCAGCAGTGTTTTAGCGGGCCCCTACGAGCAGTACTTC.

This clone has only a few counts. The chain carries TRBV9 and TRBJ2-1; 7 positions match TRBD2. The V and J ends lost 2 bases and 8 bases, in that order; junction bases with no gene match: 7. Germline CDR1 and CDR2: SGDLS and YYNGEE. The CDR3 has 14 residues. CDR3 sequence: CASSVAGEVHEQFF. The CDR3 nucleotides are TGTGCCAGCAGCGTTGCGGGAGAGGTACATGAGCAGTTCTTC.

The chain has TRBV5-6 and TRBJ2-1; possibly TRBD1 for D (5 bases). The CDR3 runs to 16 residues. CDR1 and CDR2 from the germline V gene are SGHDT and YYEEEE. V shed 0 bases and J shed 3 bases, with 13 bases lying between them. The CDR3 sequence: CASSLVSWGLYNEQFF. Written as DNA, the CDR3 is TGTGCCAGCAGCTTGGTTTCGTGGGGCCTCTACAATGAGCAGTTCTTC.

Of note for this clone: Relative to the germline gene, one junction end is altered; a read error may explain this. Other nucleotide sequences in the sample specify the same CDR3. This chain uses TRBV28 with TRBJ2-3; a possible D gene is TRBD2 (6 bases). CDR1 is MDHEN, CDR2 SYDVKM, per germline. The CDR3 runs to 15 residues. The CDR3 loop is CASSFGGVFTDTQYF. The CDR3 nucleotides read TGCGCCAGCAGTTTTGGCGGGGTCTTCACAGATACGCAGTATTTT.

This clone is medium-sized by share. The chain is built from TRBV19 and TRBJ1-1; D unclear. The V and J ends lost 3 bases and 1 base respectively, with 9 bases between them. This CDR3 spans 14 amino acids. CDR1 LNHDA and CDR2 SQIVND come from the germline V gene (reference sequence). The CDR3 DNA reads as TGTGCCAGTAGTATTTTTAGGAGGAACACTGAAGCTTTCTTT. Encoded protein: CASSIFRRNTEAFF. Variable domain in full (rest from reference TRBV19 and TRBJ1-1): DGGITQSPKYLFRKEGQNVTLSCEQNLNHDAMYWYRQDPGQGLRLIYYSQIVNDFQKGDIAEGYSVSREKKESFPLTVTSAQKNPTAFYLCASSIFRRNTEAFFGQGTRLTVV.

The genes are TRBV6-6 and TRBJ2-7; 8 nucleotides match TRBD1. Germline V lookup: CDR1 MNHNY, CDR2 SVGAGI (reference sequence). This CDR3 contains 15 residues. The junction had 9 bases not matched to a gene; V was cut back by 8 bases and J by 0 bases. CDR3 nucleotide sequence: TGTGCCAGCCCGGAAAACAGGGGGTGCTCCTACGAGCAGTACTTC. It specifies CASPENRGCSYEQYF.

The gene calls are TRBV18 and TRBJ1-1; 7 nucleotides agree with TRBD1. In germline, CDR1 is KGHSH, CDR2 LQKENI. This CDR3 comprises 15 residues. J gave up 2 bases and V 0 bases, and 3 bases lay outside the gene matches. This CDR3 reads CASSPPGTENTEAFF. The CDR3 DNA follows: TGTGCCAGCTCACCACCGGGGACAGAAAACACTGAAGCTTTCTTT.

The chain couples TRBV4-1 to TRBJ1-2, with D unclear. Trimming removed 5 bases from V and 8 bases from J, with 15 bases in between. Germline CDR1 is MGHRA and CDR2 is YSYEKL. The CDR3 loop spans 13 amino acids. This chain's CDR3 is CASSYGSEGGYTF. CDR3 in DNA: TGCGCCAGCAGCTACGGAAGTGAGGGCGGCTACACCTTC.

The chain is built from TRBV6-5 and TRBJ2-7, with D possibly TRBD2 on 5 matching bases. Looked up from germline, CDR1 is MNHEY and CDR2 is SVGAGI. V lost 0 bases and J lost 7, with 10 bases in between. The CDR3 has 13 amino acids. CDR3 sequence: CASSYSISGEQYF. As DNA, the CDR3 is TGTGCCAGCAGTTACTCGATTTCGGGGGAGCAGTACTTC.

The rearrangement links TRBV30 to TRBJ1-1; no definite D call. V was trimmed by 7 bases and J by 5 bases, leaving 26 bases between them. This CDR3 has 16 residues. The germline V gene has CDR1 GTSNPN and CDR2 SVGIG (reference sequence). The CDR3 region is CASRLWRADRETEAFF. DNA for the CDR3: TGTGCCTCTCGCTTATGGAGGGCCGATCGGGAGACTGAAGCTTTCTTT. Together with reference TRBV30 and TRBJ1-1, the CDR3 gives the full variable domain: SQTIHQWPATLVQPVGSPLSLECTVEGTSNPNLYWYRQAAGRGLQLLFYSVGIGQISSEVPQNLSASRPQDRQFILSSKKLLLSDSGFYLCASRLWRADRETEAFFGQGTRLTVV.

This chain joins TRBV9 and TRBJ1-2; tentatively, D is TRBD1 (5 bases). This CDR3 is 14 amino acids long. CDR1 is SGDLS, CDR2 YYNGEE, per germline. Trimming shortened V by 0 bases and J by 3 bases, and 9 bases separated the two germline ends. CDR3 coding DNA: TGTGCCAGCAGCGTAGTTGAAGGGGACTATGGCTACACCTTC. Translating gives CASSVVEGDYGYTF.

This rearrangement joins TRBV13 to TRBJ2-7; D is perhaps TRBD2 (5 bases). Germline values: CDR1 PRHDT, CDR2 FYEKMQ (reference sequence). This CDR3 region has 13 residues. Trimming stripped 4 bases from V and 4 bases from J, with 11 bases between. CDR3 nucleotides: TGTGCCAGCAGCTCCGGGATCTTTTACGAGCAGTACTTC. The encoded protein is CASSSGIFYEQYF.

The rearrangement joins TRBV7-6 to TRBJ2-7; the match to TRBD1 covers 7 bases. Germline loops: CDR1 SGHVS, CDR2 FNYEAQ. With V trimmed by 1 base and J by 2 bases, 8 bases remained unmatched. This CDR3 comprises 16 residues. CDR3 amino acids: CASSLEVTGSTYEQYF. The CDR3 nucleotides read TGTGCCAGCAGCTTAGAGGTGACAGGGAGTACCTACGAGCAGTACTTC.

The CDR3 coding sequence is TGTGCCAGCAGCTTAGCTAGCGGCCAAGGGGATACGCAGTATTTT. Translation gives CASSLASGQGDTQYF. V gene TRBV7-2 combines with J gene TRBJ2-3; possible D gene TRBD2, 6 bases. The germline gives CDR1 SGHTA, CDR2 FQGNSA. The CDR3 extends over 15 amino acids. V was cut by 0 bases and J by 6 bases, with 13 bases left in between.

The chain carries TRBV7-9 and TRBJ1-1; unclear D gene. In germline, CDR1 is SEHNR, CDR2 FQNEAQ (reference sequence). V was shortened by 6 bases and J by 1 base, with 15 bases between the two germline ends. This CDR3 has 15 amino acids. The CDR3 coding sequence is TGTGCCAGCAGACAGCCTGGGTTGGGGAACACTGAAGCTTTCTTT. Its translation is CASRQPGLGNTEAFF.

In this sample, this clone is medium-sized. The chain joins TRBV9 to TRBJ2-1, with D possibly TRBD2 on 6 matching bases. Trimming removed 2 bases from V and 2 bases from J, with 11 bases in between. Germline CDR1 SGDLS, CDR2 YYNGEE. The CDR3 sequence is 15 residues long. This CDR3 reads CASSVGSGPYNEQFF. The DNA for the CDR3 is TGTGCCAGCAGCGTCGGGAGTGGTCCCTACAATGAGCAGTTCTTC. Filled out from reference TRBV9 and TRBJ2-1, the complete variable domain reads DSGVTQTPKHLITATGQRVTLRCSPRSGDLSVYWYQQSLDQGLQFLIQYYNGEERAKGNILERFSAQQFPDLHSELNLSSLELGDSALYFCASSVGSGPYNEQFFGPGTRLTVL.

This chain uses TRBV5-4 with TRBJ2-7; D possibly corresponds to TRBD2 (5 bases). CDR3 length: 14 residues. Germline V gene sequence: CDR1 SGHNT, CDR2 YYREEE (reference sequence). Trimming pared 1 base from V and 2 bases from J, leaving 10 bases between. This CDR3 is CASSLRGSAYEQYF. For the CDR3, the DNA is TGTGCCAGCAGCTTGAGAGGGAGTGCCTACGAGCAGTACTTC.

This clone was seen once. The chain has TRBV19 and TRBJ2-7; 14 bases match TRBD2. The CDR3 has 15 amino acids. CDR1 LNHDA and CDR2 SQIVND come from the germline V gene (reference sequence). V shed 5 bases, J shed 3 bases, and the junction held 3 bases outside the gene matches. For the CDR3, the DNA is TGTGCCAGTAGTCCGGGACTAGCGGGGGTCTACGAGCAGTACTTC. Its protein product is CASSPGLAGVYEQYF.

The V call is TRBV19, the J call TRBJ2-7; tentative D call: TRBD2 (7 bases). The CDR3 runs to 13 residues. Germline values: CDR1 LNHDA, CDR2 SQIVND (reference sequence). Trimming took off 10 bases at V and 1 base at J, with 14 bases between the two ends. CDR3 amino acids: CATRGRGSYEQYF. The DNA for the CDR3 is TGTGCCACTAGGGGGAGGGGGTCCTACGAGCAGTACTTC.

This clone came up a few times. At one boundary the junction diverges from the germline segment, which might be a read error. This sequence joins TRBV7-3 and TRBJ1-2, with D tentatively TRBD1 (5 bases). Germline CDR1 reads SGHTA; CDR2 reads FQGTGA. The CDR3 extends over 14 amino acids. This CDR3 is CASSQWSAGLGYTF. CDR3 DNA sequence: TGCGCCAGCAGCCAATGGAGCGCAGGGCTTGGCTACACCTTC.

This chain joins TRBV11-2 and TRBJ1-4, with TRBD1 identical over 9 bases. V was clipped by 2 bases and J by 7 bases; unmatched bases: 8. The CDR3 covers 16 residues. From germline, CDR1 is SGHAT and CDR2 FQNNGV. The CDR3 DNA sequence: TGTGCCAGCAGCTTAATTCCGGGACAGGGAACTGAAAAACTGTTTTTT. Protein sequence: CASSLIPGQGTEKLFF.

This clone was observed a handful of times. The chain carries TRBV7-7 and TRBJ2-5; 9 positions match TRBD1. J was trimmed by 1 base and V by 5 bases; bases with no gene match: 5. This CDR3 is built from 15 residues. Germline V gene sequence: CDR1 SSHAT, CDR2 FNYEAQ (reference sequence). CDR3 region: CASSQGQGPQETQYF. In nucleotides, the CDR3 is TGTGCCAGCAGCCAAGGACAGGGGCCCCAAGAGACCCAGTACTTC. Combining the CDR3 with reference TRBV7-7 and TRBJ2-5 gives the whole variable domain GAGVSQSPRYKVTKRGQDVTLRCDPISSHATLYWYQQALGQGPEFLTYFNYEAQPDKSGLPSDRFSAERPEGSISTLTIQRTEQRDSAMYRCASSQGQGPQETQYFGPGTRLLVL.

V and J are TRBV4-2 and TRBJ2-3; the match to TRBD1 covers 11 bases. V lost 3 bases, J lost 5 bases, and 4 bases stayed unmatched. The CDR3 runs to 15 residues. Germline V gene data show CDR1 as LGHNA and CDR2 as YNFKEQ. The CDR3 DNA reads TGTGCCAGCAGCCAGCGGGGACAGGGGGAAGATACGCAGTATTTT. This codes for CASSQRGQGEDTQYF.

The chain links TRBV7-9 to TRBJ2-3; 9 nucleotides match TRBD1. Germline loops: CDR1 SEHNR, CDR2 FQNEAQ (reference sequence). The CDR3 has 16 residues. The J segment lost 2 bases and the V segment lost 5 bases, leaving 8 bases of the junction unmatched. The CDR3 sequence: CASSPPQGAITDTQYF. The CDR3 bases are TGTGCCAGCAGCCCTCCACAGGGGGCTATCACAGATACGCAGTATTTT.

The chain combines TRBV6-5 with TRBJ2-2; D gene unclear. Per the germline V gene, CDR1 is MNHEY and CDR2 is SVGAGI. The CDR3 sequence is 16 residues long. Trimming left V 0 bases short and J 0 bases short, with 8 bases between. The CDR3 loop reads CASSYSSLANTGELFF. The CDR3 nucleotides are TGTGCCAGCAGTTACTCGTCCCTAGCGAACACCGGGGAGCTGTTTTTT.

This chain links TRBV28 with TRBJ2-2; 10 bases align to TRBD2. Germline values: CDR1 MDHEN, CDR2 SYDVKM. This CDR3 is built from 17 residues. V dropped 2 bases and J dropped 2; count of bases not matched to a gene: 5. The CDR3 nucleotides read TGTGCCAGCAGTTTAACACTAGCGGGGACTAACACCGGGGAGCTGTTTTTT. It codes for CASSLTLAGTNTGELFF.

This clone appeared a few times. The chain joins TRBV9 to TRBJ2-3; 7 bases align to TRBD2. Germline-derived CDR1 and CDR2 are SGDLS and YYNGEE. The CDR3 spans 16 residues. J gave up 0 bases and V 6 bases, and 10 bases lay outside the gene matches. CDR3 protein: CASNRGAGTSTDTQYF. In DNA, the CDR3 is TGTGCCAGCAACCGGGGAGCGGGGACTAGCACAGATACGCAGTATTTT.